The 27 T cell receptor beta chains given below trace back to one sample, sequenced in a study of blood T cell repertoires in COVID-19. The assay was immunoSEQ multiplex PCR, and TCRdb's table has in-frame clones only and misses some. Among 150,000 to 200,000 clones listed, about 83% were seen once. The specimen sequenced was peripheral blood. These receptors originate from a man aged 60 to 75 with acute or convalescent COVID-19.

The chain joins TRBV7-2 to TRBJ1-2, with D uncertain. The CDR3 consists of 14 residues. V was cut by 5 bases and J by 2 bases, with 12 bases left in between. Germline V CDR1 and CDR2: SGHTA, FQGNSA. The CDR3 DNA reads TGTGCCAGCAGCCCGGGGTCGGCCAACTATGGCTACACCTTC. This codes for CASSPGSANYGYTF.

V usage is TRBV13 and J usage is TRBJ2-3; 13 nucleotides line up with TRBD2. J gave up 2 bases and V 4 bases, and 6 bases lay outside the gene matches. Looked up from germline, CDR1 is PRHDT and CDR2 is FYEKMQ (reference sequence). CDR3 length: 17 residues. The CDR3 is CASSSPGLAGTTDTQYF. CDR3 DNA: TGTGCCAGCAGCTCGCCGGGACTAGCGGGGACCACAGATACGCAGTATTTT.

This clone has only one observation. The chain joins TRBV7-9 to TRBJ2-7, with D tentatively TRBD1 (6 bases). The V gene's germline CDR1 is SEHNR and CDR2 FQNEAQ (reference sequence). The CDR3 runs to 12 residues. The ends were cut back, 7 bases at V and 6 bases at J, with 13 bases in the middle. CDR3 DNA: TGTGCCAGCACCAACAGGGTCAGCGAGCAGTACTTC. As protein: CASTNRVSEQYF.

V usage is TRBV7-3 and J usage is TRBJ2-1; tentative D call: TRBD1 (6 bases). Trimming left V 4 bases short and J 2 bases short, with 12 bases between. The CDR3 totals 15 residues. From germline, CDR1 is SGHTA and CDR2 FQGTGA. The CDR3 protein is CASSSGQIPYNEQFF. The CDR3, as DNA: TGTGCCAGCAGCTCCGGACAGATCCCCTACAATGAGCAGTTCTTC.

This clone was counted a single time. The CDR3 DNA reads TGTGCCAGCAGCTCTAGGACAGGGGGAGGGGTAACTGAAGCTTTCTTT. Its protein is CASSSRTGGGVTEAFF. V is TRBV7-2 and J is TRBJ1-1; TRBD1 matches at 10 bases. Germline lookup yields CDR1 SGHTA and CDR2 FQGNSA. The V gene end was trimmed by 4 bases and the J gene end by 5 bases; junction bases not matched to a gene: 10. The CDR3 has 16 residues. Full variable domain (rest looked up from reference TRBV7-2 and TRBJ1-1): GAGVSQSPSNKVTEKGKDVELRCDPISGHTALYWYRQSLGQGLEFLIYFQGNSAPDKSGLPSDRFSAERTGGSVSTLTIQRTQQEDSAVYLCASSSRTGGGVTEAFFGQGTRLTVV.

The genes are TRBV7-2 and TRBJ2-5; weak D call: TRBD1 (5 bases). V gave up 1 base and J gave up 2 bases, with 5 bases separating them. CDR3 length: 13 amino acids. Germline CDR1 and CDR2: SGHTA and FQGNSA. CDR3 loop: CASSLGQQETQYF. The CDR3 nucleotides are TGTGCCAGCAGCTTAGGACAGCAAGAGACCCAGTACTTC.

A word on this clone: The same CDR3 can be traced to other DNA sequences in this sample. The rearrangement links TRBV9 to TRBJ2-2; TRBD2 aligns across 9 bases. This CDR3 comprises 16 residues. The J segment lost 4 bases and the V segment lost 4 bases, leaving 8 bases of the junction unmatched. Germline V gene sequence: CDR1 SGDLS, CDR2 YYNGEE. The CDR3 spells CASSNRGGAFTGELFF. Written as DNA, the CDR3 is TGTGCCAGCAGCAATCGCGGGGGGGCATTCACCGGGGAGCTGTTTTTT.

The chain uses TRBV19 and TRBJ1-1; 7 bases agree with TRBD1. Per the germline V gene, CDR1 is LNHDA and CDR2 is SQIVND (reference sequence). The CDR3 is 14 residues long. V lost 5 bases, J lost 5 bases, and 8 bases stayed unmatched. The CDR3 sequence is CASSLNRGGTEAFF. The CDR3 DNA follows: TGTGCCAGTAGTCTTAACAGGGGAGGAACTGAAGCTTTCTTT.

The rearrangement links TRBV6-5 to TRBJ1-2; 9 bases are a match to TRBD1. This CDR3 has 13 residues. The ends lost 2 bases at V and 8 bases at J; junction bases unmatched: 3. Per the germline V gene, CDR1 is MNHEY and CDR2 is SVGAGI. In DNA, the CDR3 is TGTGCCAGCAGTTACCCGACAGGGGGAGGCTACACCTTC. Amino acid sequence: CASSYPTGGGYTF.

This clone turned up a few times. The V gene is TRBV19, the J gene TRBJ2-1; 15 nucleotides align to TRBD2. This CDR3 region has 16 residues. Germline V lookup: CDR1 LNHDA, CDR2 SQIVND (reference sequence). V lost 5 bases and J lost 6; bases outside the gene matches: 5. The CDR3 spells CASSRTSGGAGNEQFF. CDR3 nucleotide sequence: TGTGCCAGTAGTCGGACTAGCGGGGGGGCCGGCAATGAGCAGTTCTTC.

This clone was detected only once. The chain links TRBV4-2 to TRBJ1-4; TRBD1 aligns across 7 bases. This CDR3 spans 13 amino acids. Germline CDR1 is LGHNA and CDR2 is YNFKEQ. Trimming cost V 5 bases and J 5 bases; bases outside gene matches: 2. The CDR3 loop reads CASSTTGNEKLFF. The CDR3 bases are TGTGCCAGCAGCACGACAGGGAATGAAAAACTGTTTTTT.

The chain is built from TRBV7-9 and TRBJ1-2; D is unclear. V lost 6 bases and J lost 6, with 11 bases in between. Germline CDR1 reads SEHNR; CDR2 reads FQNEAQ (reference sequence). The CDR3 runs to 12 residues. The CDR3 coding sequence is TGTGCCAGCAGTCAGAGTCAGGATGGCTACACCTTC. It specifies CASSQSQDGYTF.

The chain carries TRBV24-1 and TRBJ2-3, with 9 bases lining up with TRBD1. V dropped 7 bases and J dropped 4; count of bases not matched to a gene: 8. The V gene's germline CDR1 is KGHDR and CDR2 SFDVKD. The CDR3 spans 15 residues. For the CDR3, the DNA is TGTGCCACCAGAGAGGGGACAGGGATTGCAGATACGCAGTATTTT. Translated: CATREGTGIADTQYF.

V and J are TRBV4-2 and TRBJ1-2; a weak D match, TRBD1 (6 bases). Germline V gene data show CDR1 as LGHNA and CDR2 as YNFKEQ. V shed 0 bases and J shed 8 bases, with 19 bases lying between them. The CDR3 is made up of 16 amino acids. The CDR3 loop reads CASSQEAGHRVLGYTF. The CDR3 region has the DNA TGTGCCAGCAGCCAAGAAGCGGGACATCGTGTCTTAGGCTACACCTTC.

The chain has TRBV19 and TRBJ2-3; D is perhaps TRBD1 (5 bases). The length of the CDR3 is 14 residues. The ends were cut back, 1 base at V and 2 bases at J, with 7 bases in the middle. Per the germline V gene, CDR1 is LNHDA and CDR2 is SQIVND (reference sequence). CDR3 protein: CASSIGQYTDTQYF. The CDR3 DNA is TGTGCCAGTAGTATAGGACAGTACACAGATACGCAGTATTTT.

This chain joins TRBV20-1 and TRBJ2-5; D uncertain. The CDR3 runs to 10 residues. Germline V gene lookup returns CDR1 DFQATT and CDR2 SNEGSKA (reference sequence). V shed 5 bases and J shed 3 bases, with 4 bases lying between them. In DNA form, the CDR3 reads TGCAGTGCTTTAAAAGAGACCCAGTACTTC. It is translated as CSALKETQYF.

This clone was observed a handful of times. The rearrangement uses TRBV24-1 and TRBJ1-4; possibly TRBD1 for D (5 bases). There are 14 residues in the CDR3. CDR1 is KGHDR and CDR2 is SFDVKD in the germline V gene. Deletions cut 6 bases from V and 10 bases from J, with 17 bases between. CDR3 DNA: TGTGCCACCAGTCCCAAGGGGCCGACCGGAAAACTGTTTTTT. Residues: CATSPKGPTGKLFF.

J is TRBJ2-3 and V is TRBV12-5; maybe TRBD1 (6 bases). The V end lost 5 bases, the J end lost 0 bases, and 15 bases lay between the germline ends. This CDR3 is built from 16 residues. CDR1 and CDR2 (germline): LGHNT, FRNRAP. The CDR3 spells CASGLGQLSSTDTQYF. The CDR3 DNA reads as TGTGCTAGTGGTCTTGGACAGTTGTCAAGCACAGATACGCAGTATTTT.

This chain uses TRBV11-1 with TRBJ1-2; 10 positions agree with TRBD1. Trimming took 5 bases from V and 9 from J; bases not matched to a gene: 12. CDR3 length: 15 residues. CDR1 is SGHAT, CDR2 FQDESV, per germline (reference sequence). This chain's CDR3 is CASSISHRDRGSYTF. For the CDR3, the DNA is TGTGCCAGCAGCATCTCCCACCGGGACAGGGGCAGCTACACCTTC.

This sequence joins TRBV6-1 and TRBJ1-5; D not resolved. This CDR3 contains 14 residues. The germline V gene has CDR1 MNHNS and CDR2 SASEGT. Between the trimmed V and J ends, which lost 3 bases and 0 bases, there was a span of 6 bases. CDR3 nucleotides: TGTGCCAGCAGTGACGACTTTAGCAATCAGCCCCAGCATTTT. Translating it yields CASSDDFSNQPQHF.

CDR3 sequence: CASSPAIGGLNEKLFF. The CDR3 DNA follows: TGTGCCAGCAGCCCCGCTATTGGAGGCCTTAATGAAAAACTGTTTTTT. This rearrangement joins TRBV7-2 to TRBJ1-4; D is ambiguous. The germline V and J ends were trimmed by 5 bases and 4 bases, with 17 bases remaining between them. Germline V lookup: CDR1 SGHTA, CDR2 FQGNSA. The CDR3 extends over 16 amino acids.

J is TRBJ2-1 and V is TRBV9; D may be TRBD2 (7 bases). This CDR3 is built from 16 residues. Germline V gene data show CDR1 as SGDLS and CDR2 as YYNGEE. V lost 0 bases and J 10 bases, leaving 20 bases between the germline ends. DNA of the CDR3: TGTGCCAGCAGCGTAGTGCCGGGGGGCACCCAAAGGGAGCAGTTCTTC. Protein: CASSVVPGGTQREQFF.

The chain employs TRBV4-3 and TRBJ2-5, with a tentative D call TRBD1 (6 bases). Germline V gives CDR1 LGHNA, CDR2 YSLEER. V lost 1 base and J 3 bases, leaving 6 bases between the germline ends. This CDR3 is 13 amino acids long. In DNA form, the CDR3 reads TGCGCCAGCAGCCAAGGACAGGAAGAGACCCAGTACTTC. Its translation is CASSQGQEETQYF.

The chain recombines TRBV2 with TRBJ2-7; D perhaps matches TRBD1 (6 bases). Trimming cost V 8 bases and J 2 bases, with 10 bases left between them. The germline gives CDR1 SNHLY, CDR2 FYNNEI. The CDR3 consists of 12 residues. The CDR3 DNA sequence: TGTGCCAGCGGTGGGGGCCCCTACGAGCAGTACTTC. Translation: CASGGGPYEQYF.

The chain uses TRBV19 and TRBJ1-2, with D perhaps TRBD1 (6 bases). Germline lookup yields CDR1 LNHDA and CDR2 SQIVND (reference sequence). This CDR3 has 13 residues. V was trimmed by 5 bases and J by 8 bases, leaving 15 bases between them. The CDR3 is CASSREQGWGYTF. The CDR3, as DNA: TGTGCCAGTAGTCGCGAACAGGGTTGGGGCTACACCTTC.

The CDR3 reads CASSPVGSMNTEAFF. In nucleotides, the CDR3 is TGTGCCAGCAGCCCGGTCGGGTCCATGAACACTGAAGCTTTCTTT. The rearrangement links TRBV5-6 to TRBJ1-1; D call uncertain. V lost 4 bases and J 0 bases, leaving 13 bases between the germline ends. CDR1 SGHDT and CDR2 YYEEEE come from the germline V gene. This CDR3 region has 15 residues.

The chain joins TRBV6-1 to TRBJ1-6; D may be TRBD1 (6 bases). The length of the CDR3 is 15 residues. Germline V lookup: CDR1 MNHNS, CDR2 SASEGT. V dropped 2 bases and J dropped 9 bases, with 14 bases sitting between them. The CDR3 spells CASSEHPTGSSPLHF. CDR3 nucleotide sequence: TGTGCCAGCAGTGAACATCCGACAGGCAGTTCACCCCTCCACTTT.